This T cell receptor (beta chain) derives from a study of CD8 T cells in ankylosing spondylitis. Notes on the study in general: One TCR beta motif, made up of under ten highly homologous variants, appeared characteristic of ankylosing spondylitis blood.

TCRdb reanalysed the 5' RACE reads using MiXCR and keeps one entry per CDR3 protein. The sample contains some 87,000 distinct CDR3 sequences, around 27% of which appear only once. V was pared by 3 bases and J by 3 bases, with 4 bases of the junction left unmatched. Germline V gene sequence: CDR1 SGHRS, CDR2 YFSETQ. The CDR3 length is 16 residues. Remarks on this clonotype: Its antigen remains unknown.

Sequencing used blood, either unsorted or a sorted T cell fraction (not recorded which). The receptor comes from a male donor with ankylosing spondylitis or in good health (not recorded which). The gene calls are TRBV5-1 and TRBJ2-1; 12 bases agree with TRBD2. CDR3 sequence reads: CASSWGTSGYYNEQFF. The CDR3 DNA follows: TGCGCCAGCAGCTGGGGGACTAGCGGGTACTACAATGAGCAGTTCTTC.